Detailed here is one TCR beta chain. Its cognate antigen is unknown. The source of the sample is a study of T cells after yellow fever vaccination. TCRdb redid the calling of the 5' RACE reads with MiXCR, one entry per CDR3 protein. Of a few hundred thousand distinct CDR3 sequences in the sample, around 3.6% were seen once. The study, taken as a whole, reports: CD4 and CD8 compartments shared a small share of clonotypes. Most clones from primary vaccination resurfaced after the booster (around 97% CD4, 70% to 90% CD8).

The CDR3 sequence is 16 residues long. The junction had 6 bases not matched to a gene; V was cut back by 4 bases and J by 5 bases. The chain carries TRBV12-3 or TRBV12-4 and TRBJ2-3, with 13 bases that match TRBD2. The sequencing here drew on PBMCs, taken on the day of the yellow fever booster vaccination. The sequence derives from a man aged 18 to 29 who received the YFV17D yellow fever vaccine. The CDR3: CASSYGLAGAGDTQYF. The CDR3 nucleotides read TGTGCCAGCAGTTACGGACTAGCGGGGGCCGGAGATACGCAGTATTTT.